Described below is a single T cell receptor beta chain sequence and its context. Its antigen is unidentified. The sample is drawn from a study of T cells in localized non-small cell lung cancer. Study results and limitations: Because only a single region of the tumor was sequenced, heterogeneity remains possible.

TCRdb's table, derived via immunoSEQ multiplex PCR, lists solely in-frame clones and lacks some. This sample yields around 15,000 clones, of which approximately 90% are seen a single time; 3.7% belongs to the top ten. V was trimmed by 9 bases and J by 3 bases, leaving 9 bases between them. Germline values: CDR1 LNHNV, CDR2 YYDKDF (reference sequence). The CDR3 sequence is 12 residues long. The TCR was taken from a male donor older than 55 with stage II squamous cell lung carcinoma. The rearrangement uses TRBV15 and TRBJ2-1; no definite D call. The source was peripheral blood, collected before any cancer treatment. The CDR3 DNA reads as TGTGCCACGGCAGGTAACTACAATGAGCAGTTCTTC. Protein: CATAGNYNEQFF.